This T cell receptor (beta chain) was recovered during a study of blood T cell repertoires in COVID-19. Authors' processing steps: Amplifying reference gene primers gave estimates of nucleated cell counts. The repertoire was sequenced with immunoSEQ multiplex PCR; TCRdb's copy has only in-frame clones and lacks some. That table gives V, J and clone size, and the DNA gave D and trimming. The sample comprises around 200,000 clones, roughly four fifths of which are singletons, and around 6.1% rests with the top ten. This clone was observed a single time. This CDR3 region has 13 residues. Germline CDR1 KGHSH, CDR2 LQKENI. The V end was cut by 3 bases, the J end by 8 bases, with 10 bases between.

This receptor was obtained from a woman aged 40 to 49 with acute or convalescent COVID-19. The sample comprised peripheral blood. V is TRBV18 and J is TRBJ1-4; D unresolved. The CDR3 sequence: CASSPSNGEKLFF. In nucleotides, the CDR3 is TGTGCCAGCTCACCCAGTAACGGGGAAAAACTGTTTTTT.